A single sample is the source of the 24 T cell receptor beta chains below, sequenced in a study of Ad26.COV2.S vaccination and SARS-CoV-2 variants. The repertoire was sequenced with immunoSEQ multiplex PCR; TCRdb's copy has only in-frame clones and lacks some. In the table there are about 350,000 clones, approximately 81% of which are singletons. The treatment was: some 19 received Ad26.COV2.S at low or high dose, single or two shots; about 5 received placebo; per-sample allocation not given. Sampling was done on day 63 after the first vaccine or placebo injection. Sequences were derived from peripheral blood, sampled in a trial of Ad26.COV2.S vaccine versus placebo. The origin of the receptors is a person aged 18 to 65 who received the Ad26.COV2.S COVID-19 vaccine or a placebo.

J is TRBJ1-3 and V is TRBV18; the match to TRBD1 covers 7 bases. The CDR3 is 14 amino acids. With 5 bases clipped from V and 3 bases from J, the junction kept 4 bases outside the gene matches. The germline gives CDR1 KGHSH, CDR2 LQKENI. CDR3 loop: CASSSGQVGNTIYF. The CDR3 DNA is TGTGCCAGCTCATCCGGACAGGTTGGAAACACCATATATTTT.

J is TRBJ2-7 and V is TRBV7-8; TRBD2 matches at 9 bases. Germline lookup yields CDR1 SGHVS and CDR2 FQNEAQ. The CDR3 covers 16 residues. V shed 1 base and J 2 bases; nucleotides not matched to a gene: 6. The CDR3 is CASSLVAAGGAYEQYF. Here the CDR3 DNA reads TGTGCCAGCAGCTTAGTGGCGGCGGGGGGGGCCTACGAGCAGTACTTC.

The rearrangement uses TRBV23-1 and TRBJ1-1, with D perhaps TRBD1 (5 bases). TRBV23-1 is identified as an open reading frame with a role that is uncertain. The CDR3 has 16 residues. The germline V and J ends were trimmed by 0 bases and 0 bases, with 11 bases remaining between them. The CDR3 sequence is CASSQSEEGVNTEAFF. CDR3 nucleotide sequence: TGCGCCAGCAGTCAATCGGAGGAAGGGGTGAACACTGAAGCTTTCTTT.

The chain links TRBV18 to TRBJ1-1; 9 nucleotides match TRBD1. This CDR3 contains 14 residues. Germline values: CDR1 KGHSH, CDR2 LQKENI. Germline trimming cut 6 bases from V and 7 bases from J; bases unmatched to any gene: 9. The CDR3: CASSRDRATVEAFF. CDR3 DNA sequence: TGTGCCAGCTCTCGGGACAGGGCGACTGTTGAAGCTTTCTTT.

The DNA of the CDR3 is TGCGCCAGCAGTGCCAGTGATCTAACAGGGGGCTTCGAGCAGTACTTC. This translates into CASSASDLTGGFEQYF. The genes are TRBV10-2 and TRBJ2-7; 9 bases line up with TRBD1. Losses at the gene ends were 4 bases for V and 6 bases for J; bases not matched to a gene: 13. This CDR3 comprises 16 residues. Germline V CDR1 and CDR2: WSHSY, SAAADI.

The rearrangement links TRBV3-1 (or the pseudogene TRBV3-2) to TRBJ1-1; no clear D. The CDR3 totals 13 residues. The V gene lost 1 base and the J gene lost 4 bases, with 7 bases spanning the gap. Germline CDR1 LGHDT, CDR2 YNNKEL (reference sequence). The CDR3 DNA is TGTGCCAGCAGCCAAGTAGAGGGCACTGAAGCTTTCTTT. Amino acids: CASSQVEGTEAFF.

V and J are TRBV7-9 and TRBJ2-5; weak D call: TRBD1 (5 bases). In germline, CDR1 is SEHNR, CDR2 FQNEAQ (reference sequence). The CDR3 loop spans 14 amino acids. V lost 3 bases to trimming and J lost 3 bases, with 11 bases between them. The CDR3 protein is CASSFEQVEETQYF. The CDR3 coding sequence is TGTGCCAGCAGCTTCGAACAGGTGGAAGAGACCCAGTACTTC. Using reference TRBV7-9 and TRBJ2-5 for the parts outside the CDR3, the full variable domain is DTGVSQNPRHKITKRGQNVTFRCDPISEHNRLYWYRQTLGQGPEFLTYFQNEAQLEKSRLLSDRFSAERPKGSFSTLEIQRTEQGDSAMYLCASSFEQVEETQYFGPGTRLLVL.

The chain combines TRBV18 with TRBJ2-5; the match to TRBD1 covers 8 bases. After removal of 3 bases from V and 0 bases from J, the junction contained 6 bases not matched to a gene. From germline, CDR1 is KGHSH and CDR2 LQKENI. The CDR3 spans 16 residues. The CDR3 coding sequence is TGTGCCAGCTCACCCCTGGACAGGGTGTACCAAGAGACCCAGTACTTC. It encodes CASSPLDRVYQETQYF.

The chain uses TRBV29-1 and TRBJ2-6; no clear D. The germline CDR1 and CDR2 sequences are SQVTM and ANQGSEA. The CDR3 totals 14 residues. V shed 6 bases and J shed 2 bases, with 11 bases lying between them. CDR3 protein: CSVGAGTGANVLTF. The CDR3 nucleotides read TGCAGCGTCGGCGCAGGAACTGGGGCCAACGTCCTGACTTTC.

The chain joins TRBV19 to TRBJ2-7, with 7 bases fitting TRBD2. J lost 7 bases, V lost 3 bases, and 6 bases had no gene match. From germline, CDR1 is LNHDA and CDR2 SQIVND (reference sequence). The CDR3 contains 13 residues. The CDR3 protein is CASSIGEGGEQYF. The CDR3 DNA reads as TGTGCCAGTAGTATTGGGGAGGGAGGGGAGCAGTACTTC.

This chain joins TRBV6-2 or TRBV6-3 and TRBJ2-7; 8 bases agree with TRBD2. CDR1 MNHEY and CDR2 SVGEGT come from the germline V gene. V trimming: 8 bases; J trimming: 6 bases; junction bases outside the gene matches: 15. This CDR3 is built from 15 residues. The CDR3 reads CASGPEGAGDPEQYF. DNA of the CDR3: TGTGCCAGCGGCCCCGAGGGAGCGGGAGACCCCGAGCAGTACTTC.

The rearrangement joins TRBV2 to TRBJ2-2; 9 bases are a match to TRBD2. The V segment lost 5 bases and the J segment 4 bases; nucleotides outside the gene matches: 5. The CDR3 loop spans 15 amino acids. Germline CDR1 and CDR2: SNHLY and FYNNEI. The chain's CDR3 is CASSTQAGGTGELFF. For the CDR3, the DNA is TGTGCCAGCAGTACCCAAGCGGGAGGCACCGGGGAGCTGTTTTTT. The full variable domain, completed using reference TRBV2 and TRBJ2-2, is EPEVTQTPSHQVTQMGQEVILRCVPISNHLYFYWYRQILGQKVEFLVSFYNNEISEKSEIFDDQFSVERPDGSNFTLKIRSTKLEDSAMYFCASSTQAGGTGELFFGEGSRLTVL.

The chain uses TRBV18 and TRBJ2-1; 9 bases agree with TRBD1. The CDR3 covers 14 residues. With V trimmed by 3 bases and J by 7 bases, 4 bases remained unmatched. Per the germline V gene, CDR1 is KGHSH and CDR2 is LQKENI. For the CDR3, the DNA is TGTGCCAGCTCACCTCTGACAGGGGGAAATGAGCAGTTCTTC. This sequence encodes CASSPLTGGNEQFF.

This chain connects TRBV12-3 or TRBV12-4 to TRBJ1-2; D is unresolved. The CDR3 sequence is 13 residues long. V lost 6 bases and J lost 7, with 15 bases in between. DNA for the CDR3: TGTGCCAGCAGAGAAGGGCTGGCGGGTGGCTACACCTTC. Translating gives CASREGLAGGYTF.

V and J are TRBV5-1 and TRBJ2-1, with a possible D match to TRBD2 (6 bases). Germline loops: CDR1 SGHRS, CDR2 YFSETQ. The CDR3 has 14 residues. V was cut by 0 bases and J by 9 bases, with 13 bases left in between. The CDR3 region is CASSLAGGGVEQFF. In nucleotides, the CDR3 is TGCGCCAGCAGCTTGGCCGGGGGAGGTGTTGAGCAGTTCTTC.

The chain recombines TRBV19 with TRBJ2-1; 8 positions match TRBD1. The CDR3 sequence is 16 residues long. The V and J ends lost 7 bases and 6 bases, in that order; junction bases with no gene match: 14. Looked up from germline, CDR1 is LNHDA and CDR2 is SQIVND (reference sequence). CDR3 sequence (DNA): TGTGCCAGTACTAAGAACCCGGGACAGGCTGGCAATGAGCAGTTCTTC. It encodes CASTKNPGQAGNEQFF.

This clone was found once. The J gene is TRBJ2-1, the V gene TRBV25-1, with D possibly matching TRBD1 (6 bases). The CDR3 contains 13 residues. Between the trimmed V and J ends, which lost 6 bases and 0 bases, there was a span of 6 bases. Per the germline V gene, CDR1 is MGHDK and CDR2 is SYGVNS. The CDR3 reads CASRQGSYNEQFF. The CDR3 DNA reads TGTGCCAGCAGACAGGGCTCCTACAATGAGCAGTTCTTC.

This chain joins TRBV6-2 or TRBV6-3 and TRBJ1-2; D remains unclear. The germline CDR1 and CDR2 sequences are MNHEY and SVGEGT. There are 15 residues in the CDR3. V was pared by 5 bases and J by 0 bases, with 13 bases between. The CDR3 is CASSRPNTANYGYTF. The CDR3 coding sequence is TGTGCCAGCAGTCGCCCGAATACAGCTAACTATGGCTACACCTTC.

This clone was found once. V and J are TRBV4-1 and TRBJ2-7, with TRBD1 as a possible D gene (5 bases). Between the trimmed V and J ends, which lost 1 base and 0 bases, there was a span of 13 bases. The CDR3 sequence is 16 residues long. Looked up from germline, CDR1 is MGHRA and CDR2 is YSYEKL. The CDR3 bases are TGCGCCAGCAGCCAAGGTCTAGGGGAATTCTCCTACGAGCAGTACTTC. Translation: CASSQGLGEFSYEQYF.

The chain couples TRBV18 to TRBJ1-5, with 10 nucleotides matching TRBD1. The CDR3 runs 16 residues. Trimming removed 2 bases from V and 3 bases from J; junction bases left unmatched: 4. Germline lookup yields CDR1 KGHSH and CDR2 LQKENI. DNA for the CDR3: TGTGCCAGCTCACCAAGGGGACAGGGGCCCAATCAGCCCCAGCATTTT. As protein: CASSPRGQGPNQPQHF.

The V gene is TRBV5-1, the J gene TRBJ2-7, with no clear D. In germline, CDR1 is SGHRS, CDR2 YFSETQ. Trimming removed 4 bases at V and 4 bases at J, with 9 bases between. The CDR3 length is 12 residues. The CDR3 DNA follows: TGCGCCAGCAGCCCCGACGGGTACGAGCAGTACTTC. Translating gives CASSPDGYEQYF.

The gene calls are TRBV12-3 or TRBV12-4 and TRBJ1-2; D is unresolved. This CDR3 comprises 12 residues. V was shortened by 6 bases and J by 5 bases, with 10 bases between the two germline ends. This CDR3 reads CASRSTPYGYTF. In nucleotides, the CDR3 is TGTGCCAGCAGGTCCACCCCGTATGGCTACACCTTC.

The chain carries TRBV6-5 and TRBJ2-5, with TRBD2 matching over 8 bases. Germline-derived CDR1 and CDR2 are MNHEY and SVGAGI. The CDR3 is 15 residues long. Trimming at V came to 6 bases and at J to 1 base, leaving 7 bases not matched to a gene. CDR3 bases: TGTGCCAGCAGCCCACTAGCGGCCCCCCAAGAGACCCAGTACTTC. It encodes CASSPLAAPQETQYF.

The gene calls are TRBV27 and TRBJ2-7; 7 bases agree with TRBD1. With 6 bases clipped from V and 1 base from J, the junction kept 6 bases outside the gene matches. CDR1 and CDR2 from the germline V gene are MNHEY and SMNVEV (reference sequence). The CDR3 spans 14 residues. The CDR3 spells CASRGRTGSYEQYF. In DNA, the CDR3 is TGTGCCAGCAGAGGACGGACAGGATCCTACGAGCAGTACTTC.